The next 17 T cell receptor beta chains were all read from a single sample in a study of tumor and adjacent non-tumor tissue in lung cancer. RNA was extracted from bulk tissue without any cell sorting. The normal lung tissue was taken more than 3 cm from the tumor edge. TCRbeta libraries were built with three rounds of nested PCR, modified from ARM-PCR. In TCRdb, the multiplex PCR reads were re-called with MiXCR into one record per CDR3 protein. The sample includes about 90,000 distinct CDR3 sequences, more than 75% seen only once; the top ten take 20% to 25%. Sequencing input: distant non-tumor lung tissue. The receptors were sampled from a woman in her fifties or sixties with non-small cell lung cancer.

As regards this clonotype: One end of the junction fails to match germline, which may point to a read error. The V gene is TRBV10-2, the J gene TRBJ2-1; D is unclear. CDR1 WSHSY and CDR2 SAAADI come from the germline V gene. This CDR3 has 14 residues. CDR3 DNA sequence: TGCGCCAGCAATGAGCTGAACCCTTACAATGAGCAGTTCTTC. It specifies CASNELNPYNEQFF.

This chain uses TRBV2 with TRBJ2-5; D gene ambiguous. The V end was cut by 7 bases, the J end by 5 bases, with 11 bases between. In germline, CDR1 is SNHLY, CDR2 FYNNEI. The CDR3 has 12 amino acids. The CDR3 DNA reads TGTGCCAGCACAAGGAAAGGCGAGACCCAGTACTTC. Protein product: CASTRKGETQYF.

For this clonotype: Mismatch with germline at one junction end may stem from a read error. The chain recombines TRBV6-5 with TRBJ2-2; 10 bases are a match to TRBD2. Germline V gene lookup returns CDR1 MNHEY and CDR2 SVGAGI. The CDR3 covers 16 residues. CDR3 bases: TGTGCCAGCAGTTATCGGACTAGCGGAAGCAACGGGGAGCTCTTTTTT. This translates into CASSYRTSGSNGELFF.

Regarding this clonotype: The junction differs from germline at one of its ends, possibly a read error. This chain links TRBV12-3 or TRBV12-4 with TRBJ2-1, with a possible D match to TRBD2 (5 bases). The CDR3 runs to 15 residues. The CDR3 spells CVSSLELATYNEKFF. Written as DNA, the CDR3 is TGTGTCAGCAGTTTAGAGCTAGCAACCTACAATGAGAAGTTCTTC.

About this clonotype itself: At one end the junction does not follow the germline gene, possibly because of a read error. This chain connects TRBV29-1 to TRBJ1-5, with D uncertain. The germline gives CDR1 SQVTM, CDR2 ANQGSEA. This CDR3 is built from 13 residues. The CDR3 DNA reads as TGCAGTGTTGCCCCTCATCACGATCAGCACCAGCATTTT. Translating gives CSVAPHHDQHQHF. The full variable domain, completed using reference TRBV29-1 and TRBJ1-5, is SAVISQKPSRDICQRGTSLTIQCQVDSQVTMMFWYRQQPGQSLTLIATANQGSEATYESGFVIDKFPISRPNLTFSTLTVSNMSPEDSSIYLCSVAPHHDQHQHFGDGTRLSIL.

Regarding this clonotype: An end of the junction differs from the germline gene, which may be a read error. The V and J genes are TRBV29-1 and TRBJ2-7, with D tentatively TRBD1 (6 bases). The CDR3 consists of 16 residues. Germline V gene sequence: CDR1 SQVTM, CDR2 ANQGSEA. CDR3 bases: TGCAGCTTTGAACCCCACGGATCAGGGGATACTAGGGAGAAGTACTTC. Encoded protein: CSFEPHGSGDTREKYF.

On this clonotype itself: At one end, the junction sequence differs from germline, possibly due to a read error. The chain combines TRBV28 with TRBJ2-7; D may be TRBD2 (5 bases). The CDR3 has 14 amino acids. Germline assignment: CDR1 MDHEN and CDR2 SYDVKM. CDR3 in DNA: TGCGCCAGCAGTCTCACGGGATACCTCTACGAGCAGTACTTC. This encodes CASSLTGYLYEQYF.

There are a few counts of this clonotype. The junction departs from germline at one end; a sequencing error may be responsible. The chain couples TRBV4-2 to TRBJ1-5, with D unresolved. The germline V gene has CDR1 LGHNA and CDR2 YNFKEQ. The CDR3 is 15 amino acids. The CDR3 reads CVSTQDLTSNQPQHF. CDR3 DNA: TGTGTCAGCACTCAAGACCTCACAAGCAATCAGCCCCAGCATTTT.

For this clonotype: An end of the junction differs from the germline gene, which may be a read error. The CDR3 DNA sequence: TGTGCCAGCAGTTCAAGGACAGGTGGTGGAAACACCATATACTTT. Amino acids: CASSSRTGGGNTIYF. The chain employs TRBV6-6 and TRBJ1-3; 7 bases are shared with TRBD1. The CDR3 length is 15 residues. CDR1 is MNHNY and CDR2 is SVGAGI in the germline V gene (reference sequence).

As regards this clonotype: A junction end diverges from the germline sequence, so it may reflect a read error. The V gene is TRBV10-2, the J gene TRBJ2-7; D uncertain. Germline-derived CDR1 and CDR2 are WSHSY and SAAADI. CDR3 length: 12 residues. CDR3 in DNA: TGCGCCAGCAGTGAGAAGGTCTACGAGCAATACTTC. It encodes CASSEKVYEQYF.

Concerning this clonotype: A much bigger clone sits one base away, suggesting this may be a read error. The missing conserved phenylalanine or tryptophan at the end of this CDR3 makes a read error likely. V gene TRBV20-1 combines with J gene TRBJ2-1; 8 bases align to TRBD2. This CDR3 is built from 13 residues. In germline, CDR1 is DFQATT, CDR2 SNEGSKA (reference sequence). This chain's CDR3 is CSKSRGAFNEQFI. The DNA of the CDR3 is TGCTCAAAATCGCGGGGGGCGTTTAATGAGCAGTTCATC.

In the case of this clonotype: At one of its ends the junction is not consistent with the germline gene, which may arise from a read error. The chain uses TRBV24-1 and TRBJ2-2; D assignment may be TRBD1 or TRBD2 (5 bases each). Per the germline V gene, CDR1 is KGHDR and CDR2 is SFDVKD. The CDR3 extends over 16 amino acids. The CDR3 region is CTTGDRRGANTGELFF. DNA for the CDR3: TGTACCACCGGGGACCGAAGGGGCGCGAACACCGGGGAGCTGTTTTTT.

This clonotype was counted once. The germline gene is not matched at one end of the junction; a read error may be the cause. The gene calls are TRBV5-1 and TRBJ2-1; TRBD2 matches at 10 bases. Germline values: CDR1 SGHRS, CDR2 YFSETQ. This CDR3 region has 15 residues. CDR3 sequence: CVSSLPAGGDNEQLF. DNA of the CDR3: TGCGTCAGCAGCTTACCAGCGGGAGGGGACAATGAGCAGCTCTTC.

The rearrangement joins TRBV19 to TRBJ1-5, with 8 nucleotides matching TRBD1. V lost 5 bases and J lost 2; bases outside the gene matches: 5. The CDR3 has 15 amino acids. CDR1 and CDR2 (germline): LNHDA, SQIVND (reference sequence). CDR3 amino acids: CASSLYRGGNQPQHF. CDR3 nucleotides: TGTGCCAGTAGTCTCTACAGGGGGGGCAATCAGCCCCAGCATTTT.

Remarks on this clonotype: At one end, the junction sequence differs from germline, possibly due to a read error. The J gene is TRBJ2-7, the V gene TRBV7-9, with D possibly matching TRBD2 (5 bases). The V gene's germline CDR1 is SEHNR and CDR2 FQNEAQ (reference sequence). The CDR3 has 13 amino acids. The CDR3, as DNA: TGTGCCAGCAGCTTTCGGGGAACCTACGAGCAGTATTTC. Amino acid sequence: CASSFRGTYEQYF.

Remarks on this clonotype: Germline and junction disagree at one end, which may indicate a read error. The chain combines TRBV11-2 with TRBJ2-1, with 9 bases identical to TRBD1. The germline gives CDR1 SGHAT, CDR2 FQNNGV. The CDR3 is 16 residues long. The CDR3 sequence: CASTSEAGQGMNEQFF. As DNA, the CDR3 is TGTGCAAGCACCTCAGAGGCGGGACAGGGTATGAATGAGCAGTTCTTC. Together with reference TRBV11-2 and TRBJ2-1, the CDR3 gives the full variable domain: EAGVAQSPRYKIIEKRQSVAFWCNPISGHATLYWYQQILGQGPKLLIQFQNNGVVDDSQLPKDRFSAERLKGVDSTLKIQPAKLEDSAVYLCASTSEAGQGMNEQFFGPGTRLTVL.

To note about this clonotype: This may arise from a read error, as a much more abundant clone is one base away. The chain couples TRBV5-1 to TRBJ2-3; 11 bases are shared with TRBD2. Germline V gene data show CDR1 as SGHRS and CDR2 as YFSETQ. The CDR3 spans 16 residues. The CDR3 loop is CASSWSGTSGSDTRYF. CDR3 nucleotide sequence: TGCGCCAGCAGCTGGTCCGGGACTAGCGGATCAGATACGCGGTATTTT.